These T cell receptor beta chains were read from a single sample in a study of blood T cell repertoires in COVID-19. Produced via immunoSEQ multiplex PCR; TCRdb's table is partial and in-frame only. The sample holds hundreds of thousands of clones, 86% seen once. Sequencing used peripheral blood. The receptors stem from a man of 80 years or more with acute or convalescent COVID-19. CDR3s include the opening cysteine and the closing phenylalanine or tryptophan. The order of the fields is V gene, D gene, J gene, clone size, CDR3 protein, CDR3 DNA. A D gene is named only where the DNA matches it firmly. The size entry is marked missing in some rows and otherwise reads once, few, many or a size class.

v_call: TRBV5-1; d_call: TRBD1; j_call: TRBJ1-4; clone_size: -; cdr3_aa: CASSLGVNVYLGGSEREKLFF; cdr3_nt: TGCGCCAGCAGCTTGGGAGTGAATGTTTATTTAGGGGGCAGCGAAAGGGAAAAACTGTTTTTT
v_call: TRBV6-2/TRBV6-3; d_call: -; j_call: TRBJ2-2; clone_size: few; cdr3_aa: CASSWLYGGNTGELFF; cdr3_nt: TGTGCCAGCAGTTGGTTGTACGGGGGGAACACCGGGGAGCTGTTTTTT
v_call: TRBV19; d_call: -; j_call: TRBJ1-2; clone_size: -; cdr3_aa: CASSIAGSGYTF; cdr3_nt: TGTGCCAGTAGTATAGCGGGATCTGGCTACACCTTC
v_call: TRBV10-3; d_call: -; j_call: TRBJ2-7; clone_size: -; cdr3_aa: CAISGTGVSEQYF; cdr3_nt: TGTGCCATCAGTGGCACGGGGGTTAGCGAGCAGTACTTC
v_call: TRBV7-2; d_call: TRBD1; j_call: TRBJ1-2; clone_size: -; cdr3_aa: CASSFRQGDGYTF; cdr3_nt: TGTGCCAGCAGCTTCCGACAGGGAGATGGCTACACCTTC
v_call: TRBV11-1; d_call: -; j_call: TRBJ1-6; clone_size: -; cdr3_aa: CASSFTGEVSPLHF; cdr3_nt: TGTGCCAGCAGCTTCACGGGGGAAGTTTCACCCCTCCACTTT
v_call: TRBV6-5; d_call: TRBD1; j_call: TRBJ2-7; clone_size: -; cdr3_aa: CASSYSTGGYEQYF; cdr3_nt: TGTGCCAGCAGTTACTCGACAGGGGGCTACGAGCAGTACTTC
v_call: TRBV4-3; d_call: TRBD1; j_call: TRBJ2-2; clone_size: once; cdr3_aa: CASSESRGRSGELFF; cdr3_nt: TGCGCCAGCAGCGAAAGCAGGGGGCGAAGCGGGGAGCTGTTTTTT
v_call: TRBV2; d_call: -; j_call: TRBJ1-2; clone_size: -; cdr3_aa: CASSPGVGRDGANYGYTF; cdr3_nt: TGTGCCAGCAGTCCTGGGGTGGGCAGGGATGGAGCTAACTATGGCTACACCTTC
v_call: TRBV18; d_call: -; j_call: TRBJ2-1; clone_size: -; cdr3_aa: CASSPGVRVLSSYNEQFF; cdr3_nt: TGTGCCAGCTCACCGGGCGTGCGGGTACTCAGCTCCTACAATGAGCAGTTCTTC
v_call: TRBV5-1; d_call: TRBD1; j_call: TRBJ2-2; clone_size: -; cdr3_aa: CASSSNTGGATGELFF; cdr3_nt: TGCGCCAGCAGCAGCAATACAGGGGGCGCCACCGGGGAGCTGTTTTTT
v_call: TRBV11-3; d_call: -; j_call: TRBJ2-1; clone_size: once; cdr3_aa: CASSRRTPGSNEQFF; cdr3_nt: TGTGCCAGCAGCCGCCGGACTCCTGGGAGCAATGAGCAGTTCTTC
v_call: TRBV7-2; d_call: TRBD2; j_call: TRBJ2-2; clone_size: -; cdr3_aa: CASSFSGLVSGELFF; cdr3_nt: TGTGCCAGCAGCTTTTCGGGACTAGTATCCGGGGAGCTGTTTTTT
v_call: TRBV7-9; d_call: -; j_call: TRBJ1-6; clone_size: -; cdr3_aa: CASSLLGVNSPLHF; cdr3_nt: TGTGCCAGCAGCTTGCTGGGCGTTAATTCACCCCTCCACTTT
v_call: TRBV5-5; d_call: -; j_call: TRBJ2-3; clone_size: -; cdr3_aa: CASSPVTHGDTQYF; cdr3_nt: TGTGCCAGCAGCCCGGTCACCCACGGAGATACGCAGTATTTT
v_call: TRBV19; d_call: TRBD1; j_call: TRBJ2-7; clone_size: -; cdr3_aa: CASSMGQGAEEQYF; cdr3_nt: TGTGCCAGTAGCATGGGACAGGGGGCGGAGGAGCAGTACTTC
v_call: TRBV10-3; d_call: TRBD2; j_call: TRBJ2-1; clone_size: -; cdr3_aa: CAISEGAGGLNEQFF; cdr3_nt: TGTGCCATCAGTGAGGGGGCGGGAGGGCTGAATGAGCAGTTCTTC
v_call: TRBV5-1; d_call: -; j_call: TRBJ2-1; clone_size: -; cdr3_aa: CASSLVTGVAYNEQFF; cdr3_nt: TGCGCCAGCAGCTTGGTTACGGGAGTAGCCTACAATGAGCAGTTCTTC
v_call: TRBV27; d_call: TRBD2; j_call: TRBJ2-7; clone_size: -; cdr3_aa: CASSSSLAGGHLYF; cdr3_nt: TGTGCCAGCAGCTCTAGTCTAGCGGGAGGCCACTTGTACTTC
v_call: TRBV19; d_call: TRBD1; j_call: TRBJ1-5; clone_size: once; cdr3_aa: CATETGGNQPQHF; cdr3_nt: TGTGCCACCGAGACAGGGGGTAATCAGCCCCAGCATTTT
v_call: TRBV29-1; d_call: -; j_call: TRBJ1-1; clone_size: few; cdr3_aa: CSVERSNTEAFF; cdr3_nt: TGCAGCGTTGAACGGTCGAACACTGAAGCTTTCTTT
v_call: TRBV2; d_call: TRBD1; j_call: TRBJ1-2; clone_size: -; cdr3_aa: CASRPQGEDGYTF; cdr3_nt: TGTGCCAGCAGACCACAGGGGGAAGATGGCTACACCTTC
v_call: TRBV21-1; d_call: -; j_call: TRBJ2-2; clone_size: -; cdr3_aa: CASSKQGQGVPGELFF; cdr3_nt: TGTGCCAGCAGCAAACAGGGACAGGGAGTCCCCGGGGAGCTGTTTTTT
v_call: TRBV6-4; d_call: -; j_call: TRBJ1-2; clone_size: -; cdr3_aa: CASSEHAERAGGYTF; cdr3_nt: TGTGCCAGCAGTGAACACGCAGAGAGGGCGGGAGGCTACACCTTC
v_call: TRBV18; d_call: -; j_call: TRBJ1-5; clone_size: -; cdr3_aa: CASSPMKQNQPQHF; cdr3_nt: TGTGCCAGCTCACCAATGAAGCAAAATCAGCCCCAGCATTTT
v_call: TRBV3-1/TRBV3-2; d_call: -; j_call: TRBJ2-2; clone_size: few; cdr3_aa: CASSQRASGGELFF; cdr3_nt: TGTGCCAGCAGCCAAAGAGCTAGTGGCGGGGAGCTGTTTTTT
v_call: TRBV19; d_call: TRBD1; j_call: TRBJ1-1; clone_size: -; cdr3_aa: CASSTDRMNTEAFF; cdr3_nt: TGTGCCAGTAGTACGGACAGGATGAACACTGAAGCTTTCTTT